The rows below give T cell receptor beta chains drawn from one sample of a study of cytomegalovirus exposure and HLA in healthy donors. Profiled with immunoSEQ multiplex PCR; TCRdb holds only in-frame clones, not every one. Of more than 200,000 clones listed, roughly 84% were seen once; the top ten hold approximately 12%. Sequences were obtained from PBMCs. The receptors derive from a young man in good health and CMV-seropositive. Each CDR3 is given with its conserved first and last residue. Each record gives: J gene, D gene, clone size, V gene, CDR3 protein, CDR3 DNA. D genes are given only for firm matches. Not every row has a clone size; where given, it reads once, few, many or a size class.

j_call: TRBJ2-7
d_call: TRBD1
clone_size: NA
v_call: TRBV7-2
cdr3_aa: CASSLDRGSSYEQYF
cdr3_nt: TGTGCCAGCAGCTTAGACAGGGGTAGCTCCTACGAGCAGTACTTC

j_call: TRBJ2-7
d_call: TRBD1
clone_size: once
v_call: TRBV19
cdr3_aa: CASRRDRGSYEQYF
cdr3_nt: TGTGCCAGTAGACGGGACAGGGGTTCCTACGAGCAGTACTTC

j_call: TRBJ1-1
d_call: NA
clone_size: NA
v_call: TRBV6-5
cdr3_aa: CASSYSRGGDTEAFF
cdr3_nt: TGTGCCAGCAGTTACTCGCGCGGGGGGGACACTGAAGCTTTCTTT

j_call: TRBJ2-2
d_call: NA
clone_size: NA
v_call: TRBV5-1
cdr3_aa: CASSGRELVFVGELFF
cdr3_nt: TGCGCCAGCAGCGGCCGAGAACTAGTTTTCGTCGGGGAGCTGTTTTTT

j_call: TRBJ1-1
d_call: TRBD1
clone_size: NA
v_call: TRBV5-1
cdr3_aa: CASSLTGVSTEAFF
cdr3_nt: TGCGCCAGCAGCTTGACAGGGGTGAGCACTGAAGCTTTCTTT

j_call: TRBJ2-3
d_call: NA
clone_size: NA
v_call: TRBV27
cdr3_aa: CASSQEATRVYTDTQYF
cdr3_nt: TGTGCCAGCAGTCAAGAGGCTACCAGGGTGTACACAGATACGCAGTATTTT

j_call: TRBJ2-6
d_call: TRBD1
clone_size: NA
v_call: TRBV2
cdr3_aa: CASSGLGQVVSGANVLTF
cdr3_nt: TGTGCCAGCAGTGGTCTCGGACAGGTAGTCTCTGGGGCCAACGTCCTGACTTTC

j_call: TRBJ1-5
d_call: TRBD1
clone_size: NA
v_call: TRBV28
cdr3_aa: CASASGTGDQPQHF
cdr3_nt: TGTGCCAGCGCCTCCGGGACAGGGGACCAGCCCCAGCATTTT

j_call: TRBJ2-7
d_call: TRBD2
clone_size: NA
v_call: TRBV5-5
cdr3_aa: CASSLGSGDLHYEQYF
cdr3_nt: TGTGCCAGCAGCTTGGGCAGCGGGGATCTTCACTACGAGCAGTACTTC

j_call: TRBJ2-1
d_call: TRBD2
clone_size: NA
v_call: TRBV13
cdr3_aa: CASSPGTSGRKTYNEQFF
cdr3_nt: TGTGCCAGCAGCCCTGGGACTAGCGGGAGAAAAACCTACAATGAGCAGTTCTTC

j_call: TRBJ2-7
d_call: NA
clone_size: NA
v_call: TRBV5-1
cdr3_aa: CASSLTGWAYEQYF
cdr3_nt: TGCGCCAGCAGCTTGACAGGGTGGGCCTACGAGCAGTACTTC

j_call: TRBJ2-3
d_call: TRBD2
clone_size: NA
v_call: TRBV27
cdr3_aa: CASSLESSGPEYF
cdr3_nt: TGTGCCAGCAGTTTGGAATCTAGCGGGCCGGAGTATTTT

j_call: TRBJ2-7
d_call: TRBD2
clone_size: NA
v_call: TRBV2
cdr3_aa: CASSPVVGLAAYEQYF
cdr3_nt: TGTGCCAGCAGCCCCGTCGTGGGACTAGCGGCCTACGAGCAGTACTTC

j_call: TRBJ1-3
d_call: NA
clone_size: NA
v_call: TRBV27
cdr3_aa: CASSPGNAGNTIYF
cdr3_nt: TGTGCCAGCAGCCCGGGTAATGCTGGAAACACCATATATTTT

j_call: TRBJ1-4
d_call: TRBD1
clone_size: few
v_call: TRBV2
cdr3_aa: CASSDRGLVLFF
cdr3_nt: TGTGCCAGCAGTGACAGGGGGCTAGTACTGTTTTTT

j_call: TRBJ1-1
d_call: NA
clone_size: NA
v_call: TRBV27
cdr3_aa: CASSLKGSTEAFF
cdr3_nt: TGTGCCAGCAGTTTAAAGGGGAGTACTGAAGCTTTCTTT

j_call: TRBJ1-3
d_call: NA
clone_size: few
v_call: TRBV30
cdr3_aa: CAWRNSGNTIYF
cdr3_nt: TGTGCCTGGAGGAACTCTGGAAACACCATATATTTT

j_call: TRBJ2-3
d_call: NA
clone_size: NA
v_call: TRBV4-2
cdr3_aa: CASSQGKRITDTQYF
cdr3_nt: TGTGCCAGCAGCCAAGGAAAGCGTATCACAGATACGCAGTATTTT

j_call: TRBJ1-4
d_call: NA
clone_size: many
v_call: TRBV19
cdr3_aa: CASTFWGGNEKLFF
cdr3_nt: TGTGCCAGTACCTTTTGGGGAGGTAATGAAAAACTGTTTTTT

j_call: TRBJ2-7
d_call: TRBD1
clone_size: NA
v_call: TRBV7-2
cdr3_aa: CASSTRGDRNDHYEQYF
cdr3_nt: TGTGCCAGCAGCACCCGTGGGGACAGGAATGACCACTACGAGCAGTACTTC

j_call: TRBJ2-2
d_call: TRBD1
clone_size: few
v_call: TRBV7-6
cdr3_aa: CASSLRDRAGELFF
cdr3_nt: TGTGCCAGCAGCCTCCGGGACAGGGCCGGGGAGCTGTTTTTT

j_call: TRBJ2-2
d_call: NA
clone_size: NA
v_call: TRBV5-4
cdr3_aa: CASSPQTGSTGELFF
cdr3_nt: TGTGCCAGCAGCCCCCAGACAGGTTCTACCGGGGAGCTGTTTTTT

j_call: TRBJ1-4
d_call: TRBD1
clone_size: NA
v_call: TRBV29-1
cdr3_aa: CSVGTDREGKLFF
cdr3_nt: TGCAGCGTTGGGACTGACAGGGAGGGGAAACTGTTTTTT

j_call: TRBJ1-2
d_call: NA
clone_size: NA
v_call: TRBV6-4
cdr3_aa: CASHDGDGRGYTF
cdr3_nt: TGTGCCAGCCACGACGGGGACGGACGTGGCTACACCTTC

j_call: TRBJ2-1
d_call: TRBD1
clone_size: NA
v_call: TRBV13
cdr3_aa: CASSLAGGGYNEQFF
cdr3_nt: TGTGCCAGCAGCTTAGCAGGGGGCGGGTACAATGAGCAGTTCTTC

j_call: TRBJ1-1
d_call: NA
clone_size: NA
v_call: TRBV11-3
cdr3_aa: CASSLDRSRTEAFF
cdr3_nt: TGTGCCAGCAGCTTAGATCGAAGTCGGACTGAAGCTTTCTTT

j_call: TRBJ1-5
d_call: NA
clone_size: NA
v_call: TRBV27
cdr3_aa: CASGHLDPEIGQPQHF
cdr3_nt: TGTGCCAGCGGACACCTTGATCCCGAGATAGGTCAGCCCCAGCATTTT

j_call: TRBJ2-1
d_call: NA
clone_size: NA
v_call: TRBV6-5
cdr3_aa: CASSQTYQGPEQFF
cdr3_nt: TGTGCCAGCAGTCAGACCTACCAAGGGCCTGAGCAGTTCTTC

j_call: TRBJ2-3
d_call: TRBD2
clone_size: once
v_call: TRBV27
cdr3_aa: CASSTIRREGVTDTQYF
cdr3_nt: TGTGCCAGCAGTACCATCCGGCGGGAGGGTGTCACAGATACGCAGTATTTT

j_call: TRBJ2-1
d_call: NA
clone_size: NA
v_call: TRBV4-1
cdr3_aa: CASSQVRGDYNEQFF
cdr3_nt: TGCGCCAGCAGCCAAGTCAGGGGGGACTACAATGAGCAGTTCTTC

j_call: TRBJ2-7
d_call: TRBD2
clone_size: NA
v_call: TRBV28
cdr3_aa: CASTPRRGGRSGRDYEQYF
cdr3_nt: TGTGCCAGCACCCCACGGCGGGGGGGGCGAAGCGGGAGGGACTACGAGCAGTACTTC

j_call: TRBJ2-7
d_call: TRBD2
clone_size: NA
v_call: TRBV9
cdr3_aa: CASSSGTSYEQYF
cdr3_nt: TGTGCCAGCAGTTCCGGGACTAGCTACGAGCAGTACTTC

j_call: TRBJ2-3
d_call: TRBD2
clone_size: NA
v_call: TRBV15
cdr3_aa: CATSREPAGTDTQYF
cdr3_nt: TGTGCCACCAGCAGAGAGCCAGCGGGAACAGATACGCAGTATTTT

j_call: TRBJ2-3
d_call: NA
clone_size: NA
v_call: TRBV16
cdr3_aa: CASSQSLVGTDTQYF
cdr3_nt: TGTGCCAGCAGCCAATCGCTGGTAGGAACAGATACGCAGTATTTT

j_call: TRBJ2-1
d_call: TRBD2
clone_size: NA
v_call: TRBV27
cdr3_aa: CASRLAGSYNEQFF
cdr3_nt: TGTGCCAGCAGACTAGCGGGCTCCTACAATGAGCAGTTCTTC

j_call: TRBJ1-4
d_call: TRBD1
clone_size: NA
v_call: TRBV18
cdr3_aa: CASSPGQGGEKLFF
cdr3_nt: TGTGCCAGCTCACCGGGACAGGGTGGTGAAAAACTGTTTTTT

j_call: TRBJ2-1
d_call: NA
clone_size: once
v_call: TRBV28
cdr3_aa: CASSPRADNEQFF
cdr3_nt: TGTGCCAGCTCCCCTAGGGCCGACAATGAGCAGTTCTTC

j_call: TRBJ2-3
d_call: TRBD2
clone_size: NA
v_call: TRBV9
cdr3_aa: CASSFSGRATDTQYF
cdr3_nt: TGTGCCAGCAGCTTTAGCGGGAGGGCCACAGATACGCAGTATTTT

j_call: TRBJ2-5
d_call: TRBD1
clone_size: NA
v_call: TRBV13
cdr3_aa: CASSSSGTGGQETQYF
cdr3_nt: TGTGCCAGCAGCTCGTCAGGGACAGGGGGCCAAGAGACCCAGTACTTC

j_call: TRBJ2-3
d_call: NA
clone_size: once
v_call: TRBV18
cdr3_aa: CASSPPSGTSTDTQYF
cdr3_nt: TGTGCCAGCTCACCACCAAGCGGCACTAGCACAGATACGCAGTATTTT

j_call: TRBJ2-5
d_call: TRBD2
clone_size: NA
v_call: TRBV5-6
cdr3_aa: CASSLRSGGQETQYF
cdr3_nt: TGTGCCAGCAGCTTGAGGTCGGGGGGCCAAGAGACCCAGTACTTC

j_call: TRBJ1-3
d_call: NA
clone_size: NA
v_call: TRBV6-5
cdr3_aa: CASSLSIGVGNTIYF
cdr3_nt: TGTGCCAGCAGCTTGAGCATAGGGGTCGGAAACACCATATATTTT

j_call: TRBJ2-1
d_call: TRBD2
clone_size: NA
v_call: TRBV10-1
cdr3_aa: CASSEGLAPNEQFF
cdr3_nt: TGCGCCAGCAGTGAGGGACTAGCGCCCAATGAGCAGTTCTTC

j_call: TRBJ2-7
d_call: NA
clone_size: NA
v_call: TRBV27
cdr3_aa: CASSLRTDYEQYF
cdr3_nt: TGTGCCAGCAGTCTAAGGACAGACTACGAGCAGTACTTC

j_call: TRBJ1-4
d_call: NA
clone_size: once
v_call: TRBV29-1
cdr3_aa: CSVAASRNEKLFF
cdr3_nt: TGCAGCGTTGCCGCCAGCCGGAATGAAAAACTGTTTTTT

j_call: TRBJ2-1
d_call: NA
clone_size: NA
v_call: TRBV15
cdr3_aa: CATSGYGKPQENEQFF
cdr3_nt: TGTGCCACCAGCGGGTACGGGAAGCCTCAGGAGAATGAGCAGTTCTTC

j_call: TRBJ1-4
d_call: NA
clone_size: NA
v_call: TRBV5-6
cdr3_aa: CASSLGPGSEKLFF
cdr3_nt: TGTGCCAGCAGCTTGGGGCCTGGGAGCGAAAAACTGTTTTTT

j_call: TRBJ2-1
d_call: NA
clone_size: once
v_call: TRBV18
cdr3_aa: CASSPGPGGTIFF
cdr3_nt: TGTGCCAGCTCACCTGGACCGGGTGGAACTATTTTCTTC

j_call: TRBJ1-4
d_call: TRBD1
clone_size: NA
v_call: TRBV5-1
cdr3_aa: CASSLQAGTGYEKLFF
cdr3_nt: TGCGCCAGCAGCTTGCAAGCCGGGACAGGGTATGAAAAACTGTTTTTT

j_call: TRBJ1-2
d_call: TRBD1
clone_size: few
v_call: TRBV19
cdr3_aa: CASSTGQGVDYTF
cdr3_nt: TGTGCCAGTAGTACGGGACAGGGTGTGGACTACACCTTC

j_call: TRBJ2-3
d_call: TRBD1
clone_size: NA
v_call: TRBV5-6
cdr3_aa: CASSIQGQASTDTQYF
cdr3_nt: TGTGCCAGCAGCATCCAGGGACAGGCTAGCACAGATACGCAGTATTTT

j_call: TRBJ2-7
d_call: NA
clone_size: NA
v_call: TRBV18
cdr3_aa: CASSPSPGDHEQYF
cdr3_nt: TGTGCCAGCTCACCCTCTCCCGGGGATCACGAGCAGTACTTC

j_call: TRBJ2-1
d_call: TRBD2
clone_size: NA
v_call: TRBV29-1
cdr3_aa: CSVSRTSGTGEQFF
cdr3_nt: TGCAGCGTCTCCCGGACTAGCGGGACAGGAGAGCAGTTCTTC

j_call: TRBJ1-4
d_call: NA
clone_size: NA
v_call: TRBV10-3
cdr3_aa: CAISESSGVGEKLFF
cdr3_nt: TGTGCCATCAGTGAGTCGAGTGGGGTGGGTGAAAAACTGTTTTTT

j_call: TRBJ1-1
d_call: NA
clone_size: NA
v_call: TRBV4-2
cdr3_aa: CASSQELSRGNTEAFF
cdr3_nt: TGTGCCAGCAGCCAAGAGCTTTCCAGGGGGAACACTGAAGCTTTCTTT

j_call: TRBJ1-1
d_call: TRBD1
clone_size: NA
v_call: TRBV7-3
cdr3_aa: CASSLTGGPTEAFF
cdr3_nt: TGTGCCAGCAGCTTAACAGGGGGCCCCACTGAAGCTTTCTTT

j_call: TRBJ2-7
d_call: NA
clone_size: few
v_call: TRBV15
cdr3_aa: CATSAQGPYEQYF
cdr3_nt: TGTGCCACCAGCGCGCAGGGGCCCTACGAGCAGTACTTC